The 2 T cell receptor beta chains below come from one sample, sequenced in a study of CD8+ T cells in alopecia areata. Treatment indicated: oral pan-JAK inhibitor, 5-10 mg twice daily. Sequencing templates came from extracted RNA that was reverse transcribed into cDNA. Profiled with immunoSEQ multiplex PCR; TCRdb holds only in-frame clones, not every one. Altogether 95,000 to 100,000 clones are present, around 60% being singletons, with the ten largest covering about a sixth. Sequencing used CD8+ T cells sorted from blood, obtained between weeks 55 and 70, from a patient treated with tofacitinib. The receptors shown here come from a human donor with alopecia areata.

This clone was seen only a few times. The rearrangement uses TRBV29-1 and TRBJ2-1, with D tentatively TRBD1 or TRBD2 (5 bases each). V lost 0 bases and J 0 bases, leaving 9 bases between the germline ends. Germline V CDR1 and CDR2: SQVTM, ANQGSEA. The CDR3 is 15 residues long. The DNA for the CDR3 is TGCAGCGTTGAAGATGGGGACGACTCCTACAATGAGCAGTTCTTC. This codes for CSVEDGDDSYNEQFF.

This clone was seen only a few times. This sequence may be a read error, since a much larger clone differs from it by one base. Other DNA sequences in this specimen translate into the identical CDR3. The CDR3 bases are TGTGCCAGCAGCTTGGGTAGCAATCAGCCCCAGCATTTT. Its translation: CASSLGSNQPQHF. The chain links TRBV13 to TRBJ1-5, with D unclear. CDR1 is PRHDT and CDR2 is FYEKMQ in the germline V gene (reference sequence). Trimming removed 3 bases at V and 0 bases at J, with 3 bases between. This CDR3 spans 13 amino acids.